This note documents a single T cell receptor beta chain sequence. The antigen is undetermined. The record originates from a study of OX40 agonist ivuxolimab in advanced cancers. Overall study results and limits: Relative to CD4+, CD8+ T cells held more expanded clones on average.

Profiled with immunoSEQ multiplex PCR; TCRdb holds only in-frame clones, not every one. This sample has more than 80,000 clones, with 90% to 95% found just once. The clonotype was recovered from an adult with an advanced solid tumor such as melanoma, head and neck, liver or kidney cancer. The specimen was CD4+ or CD8+ T cells sorted from blood, collected in a trial of the OX40 agonist ivuxolimab.

The CDR3 protein is CASSGGLAYEQYF. CDR3 coding DNA: TGTGCCAGCAGTGGAGGTCTAGCCTACGAGCAGTACTTC. The chain combines TRBV25-1 with TRBJ2-7; no reliable D call. V gave up 4 bases and J gave up 2 bases, with 9 bases separating them. Germline V gene data show CDR1 as MGHDK and CDR2 as SYGVNS. CDR3 length: 13 amino acids.